These T cell receptor beta chains were read from a single sample in a study of blood T cell repertoires in COVID-19. Generated by immunoSEQ multiplex PCR, the TCRdb table keeps only in-frame clones and is missing some. This sample has roughly 300,000 clones, with roughly nine tenths found just once. Input material: peripheral blood. The receptor set was obtained from a man in his late teens or twenties who had recovered from COVID-19. Both conserved end residues are part of each CDR3. Fields, in order: J gene, V gene, CDR3 protein.

>TRBJ1-3|TRBV6-5
CASSRTVFGNTIYF
>TRBJ1-2|TRBV20-1
CGAAFEGYTF
>TRBJ2-1|TRBV6-5
CASTPGAGRYNEQFF
>TRBJ2-6|TRBV19
CASLDNSGANVLTF
>TRBJ2-1|TRBV20-1
CSASRTSGIYNEQFF
>TRBJ2-7|TRBV5-4
CASSDITGGLSSYEQYF
>TRBJ2-1|TRBV4-3
CASSQDVAGGYNEQFF
>TRBJ2-1|TRBV9
CASSAGASADNEQFF
>TRBJ2-7|TRBV21-1
CASSKAPCSAKTREQYF
>TRBJ1-2|TRBV14
CASSQDRRGYYGYTF
>TRBJ2-1|TRBV19
CASSQATTYNEQFF
>TRBJ2-2|TRBV15
CATSTYSGGANTGELFF
>TRBJ2-7|TRBV11-2
CASSLSPGGDYEQYF
>TRBJ1-3|TRBV18
CASSPSTGGFSGNTIYF
>TRBJ1-2|TRBV5-1
CASSLAAAQTGGYTF
>TRBJ1-1|TRBV6-1
CASSEGRGGAFF
>TRBJ2-7|TRBV27
CASSSYRVSEQYF
>TRBJ1-3|TRBV4-3
CASSQDPAGANTIYF